A selection of T cell receptor beta chains follows, all from one sample in a study of blood T cell repertoires in COVID-19. The assay was immunoSEQ multiplex PCR, and TCRdb's table has in-frame clones only and misses some. The table has about 160,000 clones, 80% to 90% seen once. The sample comprised peripheral blood. These receptors all stem from a woman aged 70 to 79 with acute or convalescent COVID-19. The CDR3 runs from the conserved cysteine through the conserved F or W. Fields, in order: D gene, V gene, clone size, J gene, CDR3 protein, CDR3 DNA. The D gene is left open where the match is weak. The size field is filled for only some rows; it gives once, few, many or a size class.

-	TRBV12-3/TRBV12-4	once	TRBJ1-5	CASTRGDQPQHF	TGTGCCAGCACCCGAGGAGACCAGCCCCAGCATTTT
-	TRBV9	-	TRBJ2-7	CASSRVGDTYEQYF	TGTGCCAGCAGCCGAGTGGGGGACACTTACGAGCAGTACTTC
-	TRBV30	-	TRBJ2-7	CAWSRRQGFYEQYF	TGTGCCTGGAGTCGAAGGCAGGGGTTTTACGAGCAGTACTTC
TRBD2	TRBV27	-	TRBJ2-5	CASSPTAGGETQYF	TGTGCCAGCAGTCCCACAGCGGGAGGAGAGACCCAGTACTTC
TRBD1	TRBV28	once	TRBJ1-5	CASSTPDRDNQPQHF	TGTGCCAGCAGTACCCCAGACAGGGATAATCAGCCCCAGCATTTT
-	TRBV30	few	TRBJ1-1	CAWRNKQRNTEAFF	TGTGCCTGGAGAAACAAACAGAGGAACACTGAAGCTTTCTTT
-	TRBV29-1	-	TRBJ1-1	CSVREMNTEAFF	TGCAGCGTTCGAGAGATGAACACTGAAGCTTTCTTT
-	TRBV4-3	-	TRBJ1-1	CASSLHFAADTEAFF	TGCGCCAGCAGCCTTCACTTCGCGGCGGACACTGAAGCTTTCTTT
-	TRBV5-1	-	TRBJ2-4	CASSLNRAKNIQYF	TGCGCCAGCAGCCTTAACCGGGCCAAAAACATTCAGTACTTC
-	TRBV25-1	-	TRBJ2-2	CASSEAGLSDTGELFF	TGTGCCAGCAGTGAGGCAGGGCTTTCGGACACCGGGGAGCTGTTTTTT
TRBD2	TRBV7-9	-	TRBJ2-1	CASSSTGTSERNEQFF	TGTGCCAGCAGCTCCACCGGGACTAGCGAGAGGAATGAGCAGTTCTTC
-	TRBV4-1	few	TRBJ1-1	CASSQDNLINTEAFF	TGCGCCAGCAGCCAGGACAATCTAATAAACACTGAAGCTTTCTTT
TRBD2	TRBV2	-	TRBJ2-1	CASSEVRLAVYNEQFF	TGTGCCAGCAGTGAAGTCCGACTAGCTGTTTACAATGAGCAGTTCTTC
TRBD1	TRBV19	-	TRBJ1-5	CASSIQGANQPQHF	TGTGCCAGTAGCATACAGGGGGCTAATCAGCCCCAGCATTTT
-	TRBV14	-	TRBJ1-6	CASSQGVIRAYNSPLHF	TGTGCCAGCAGCCAAGGAGTCATCAGGGCCTATAATTCACCCCTCCACTTT
-	TRBV7-2	few	TRBJ2-7	CASSAGQTLYEQYF	TGTGCCAGCAGCGCGGGACAGACGCTCTACGAGCAGTACTTC
-	TRBV10-3	few	TRBJ1-6	CAISVQGRLSPLHF	TGTGCCATCAGTGTCCAGGGCAGGCTTTCACCCCTCCACTTT
TRBD1	TRBV15	-	TRBJ1-5	CATSRGGQTYSNQPQHF	TGTGCCACCAGCAGAGGGGGACAGACATATAGCAATCAGCCCCAGCATTTT
-	TRBV7-2	-	TRBJ1-6	CASSTWGFNSPLHF	TGTGCCAGCAGTACTTGGGGCTTTAATTCACCCCTCCACTTT
TRBD2	TRBV6-2/TRBV6-3	-	TRBJ2-2	CASSYSMLTSGANTGELFF	TGTGCCAGCAGTTACTCGATGTTAACTAGCGGGGCCAACACCGGGGAGCTGTTTTTT
-	TRBV5-1	-	TRBJ2-7	CASSLHQGTYEQYF	TGCGCCAGCAGCCTACACCAGGGGACCTACGAGCAGTACTTC
-	TRBV4-1	-	TRBJ2-5	CASSQAGPWEVTQYF	TGCGCCAGCAGCCAAGCGGGACCCTGGGAGGTGACCCAGTACTTC
-	TRBV4-2	-	TRBJ1-1	CASSQGTANTEAFF	TGTGCCAGCAGCCAAGGGACAGCGAACACTGAAGCTTTCTTT
TRBD1	TRBV4-3	-	TRBJ1-2	CASSQLQGQYGYTF	TGCGCCAGCAGCCAACTACAGGGACAGTATGGCTACACCTTC
-	TRBV10-2	-	TRBJ1-1	CASSESGRGTEAFF	TGCGCCAGCAGTGAGTCAGGGAGGGGGACTGAAGCTTTCTTT
TRBD1	TRBV5-1	-	TRBJ2-5	CASSLDGTGIETQYF	TGCGCCAGCAGCTTGGACGGGACAGGGATAGAGACCCAGTACTTC
TRBD1	TRBV6-5	-	TRBJ2-3	CASSSGTGADTQYF	TGTGCCAGCAGTTCCGGGACAGGGGCAGATACGCAGTATTTT
TRBD2	TRBV3-1/TRBV3-2	-	TRBJ2-3	CASSLRLAGPDTQYF	TGTGCCAGCAGCCTTCGACTAGCGGGGCCAGATACGCAGTATTTT
TRBD2	TRBV27	-	TRBJ2-2	CASSFGGLAGGILFF	TGTGCCAGCAGTTTTGGCGGACTAGCGGGAGGGATTCTGTTTTTT
TRBD1	TRBV7-8	-	TRBJ2-7	CASSTRTGDSYEQYF	TGTGCCAGCAGCACTAGGACAGGGGATTCCTACGAGCAGTACTTC
TRBD1	TRBV6-5	-	TRBJ1-1	CASSYSPGQGEAFF	TGTGCCAGCAGTTACTCCCCGGGACAGGGTGAAGCTTTCTTT
TRBD2	TRBV6-1	-	TRBJ2-3	CASSDPRGAGRDTQYF	TGTGCCAGCAGTGACCCGCGGGGGGCCGGTCGGGATACGCAGTATTTT
-	TRBV12-5	-	TRBJ2-1	CASAQSGGFYNEQFF	TGTGCTAGTGCACAGTCGGGCGGGTTTTACAATGAGCAGTTCTTC
-	TRBV19	-	TRBJ1-1	CASSIVGTGNTEAFF	TGTGCCAGTAGTATAGTGGGCACAGGGAACACTGAAGCTTTCTTT
TRBD1	TRBV4-2	-	TRBJ1-2	CASSQMGGTGGIPIYGYTF	TGTGCCAGCAGCCAAATGGGGGGGACAGGGGGAATTCCAATCTATGGCTACACCTTC
TRBD2	TRBV18	-	TRBJ2-2	CASSPPSGLAGTNTGELFF	TGTGCCAGCTCACCACCTTCGGGACTAGCGGGAACGAACACCGGGGAGCTGTTTTTT
-	TRBV9	-	TRBJ1-6	CASSVGGGGPPLHF	TGTGCCAGCAGCGTAGGCGGGGGCGGCCCACCCCTCCACTTT
TRBD1	TRBV12-3/TRBV12-4	-	TRBJ1-2	CASMQGASYGYTF	TGTGCCAGTATGCAGGGGGCCTCCTATGGCTACACCTTC
-	TRBV7-9	-	TRBJ2-4	CASSSPEEGNIQYF	TGTGCCAGCAGCTCCCCAGAAGAGGGAAACATTCAGTACTTC
-	TRBV6-5	-	TRBJ1-2	CASSYSSFPYGYTF	TGTGCCAGCAGTTACTCGAGTTTCCCCTATGGCTACACCTTC
-	TRBV4-1	-	TRBJ2-3	CASSLSMTDTQYF	TGCGCCAGCAGCCTTAGTATGACAGATACGCAGTATTTT
-	TRBV5-1	-	TRBJ1-1	CASSLAYTGTEAFF	TGCGCCAGCAGCTTGGCCTATACGGGCACTGAAGCTTTCTTT
-	TRBV9	once	TRBJ1-2	CASSVAPVGENYGYTF	TGTGCCAGCAGCGTAGCCCCGGTAGGAGAGAACTATGGCTACACCTTC
TRBD1	TRBV18	-	TRBJ2-1	CASSPGTGALYEQFF	TGTGCCAGCTCACCCGGGACAGGGGCGCTCTATGAGCAGTTCTTC
TRBD1	TRBV4-1	-	TRBJ1-2	CASSQSDRSNYGYTF	TGCGCCAGCAGCCAATCGGACAGGTCTAACTATGGCTACACCTTC
TRBD1	TRBV5-1	few	TRBJ1-2	CASSLGGTATFYGYTF	TGCGCCAGCAGCTTGGGGGGGACAGCAACTTTCTATGGCTACACCTTC
-	TRBV6-1	-	TRBJ1-1	CASSEDSYWNTEAFF	TGTGCCAGCAGTGAGGACAGTTACTGGAACACTGAAGCTTTCTTT
-	TRBV2	-	TRBJ1-4	CASSGYRAGGDEKLFF	TGTGCCAGCAGTGGGTACAGGGCGGGGGGTGATGAAAAACTGTTTTTT